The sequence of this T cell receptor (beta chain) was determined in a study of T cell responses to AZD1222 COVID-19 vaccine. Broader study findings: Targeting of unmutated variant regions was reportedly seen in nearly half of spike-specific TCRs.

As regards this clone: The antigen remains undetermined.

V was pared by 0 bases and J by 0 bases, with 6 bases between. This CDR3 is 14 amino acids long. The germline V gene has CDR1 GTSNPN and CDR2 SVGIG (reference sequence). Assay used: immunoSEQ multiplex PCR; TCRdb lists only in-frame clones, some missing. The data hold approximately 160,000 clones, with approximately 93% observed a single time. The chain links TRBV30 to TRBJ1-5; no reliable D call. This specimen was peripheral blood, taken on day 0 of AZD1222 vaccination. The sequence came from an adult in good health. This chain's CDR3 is CAWSVGGSNQPQHF. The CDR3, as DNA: TGTGCCTGGAGTGTGGGCGGTAGCAATCAGCCCCAGCATTTT.